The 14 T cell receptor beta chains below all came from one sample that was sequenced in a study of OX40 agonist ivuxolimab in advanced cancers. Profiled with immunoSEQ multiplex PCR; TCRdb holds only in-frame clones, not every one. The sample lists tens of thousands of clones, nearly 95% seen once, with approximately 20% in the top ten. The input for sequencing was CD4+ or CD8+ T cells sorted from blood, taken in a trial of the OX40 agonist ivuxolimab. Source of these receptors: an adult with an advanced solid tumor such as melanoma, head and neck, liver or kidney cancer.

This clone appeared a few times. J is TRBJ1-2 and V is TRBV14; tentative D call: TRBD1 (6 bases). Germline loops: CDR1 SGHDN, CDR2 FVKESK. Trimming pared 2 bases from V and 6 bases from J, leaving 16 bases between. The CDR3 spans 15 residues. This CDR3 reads CASSQRLGGYDGYTF. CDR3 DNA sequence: TGTGCCAGCAGCCAAAGGCTGGGGGGCTACGATGGCTACACCTTC.

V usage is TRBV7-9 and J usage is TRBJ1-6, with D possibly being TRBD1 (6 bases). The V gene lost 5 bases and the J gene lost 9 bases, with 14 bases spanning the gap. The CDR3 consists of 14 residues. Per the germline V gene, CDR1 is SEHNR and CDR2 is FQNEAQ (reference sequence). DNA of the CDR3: TGTGCCAGCAGCCCCGCACAGGGTGCTTCACCCCTCCACTTT. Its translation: CASSPAQGASPLHF.

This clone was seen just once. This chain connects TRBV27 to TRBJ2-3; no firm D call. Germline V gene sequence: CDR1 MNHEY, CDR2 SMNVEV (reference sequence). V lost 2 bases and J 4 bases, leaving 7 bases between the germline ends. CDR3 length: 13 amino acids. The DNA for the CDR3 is TGTGCCAGCAGTTTACACGAAGCAGATACGCAGTATTTT. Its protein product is CASSLHEADTQYF.

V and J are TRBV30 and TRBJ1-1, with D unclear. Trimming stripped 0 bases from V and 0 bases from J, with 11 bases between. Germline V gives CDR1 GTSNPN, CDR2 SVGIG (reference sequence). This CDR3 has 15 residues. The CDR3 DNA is TGTGCCTGGAGTGTATTTGTCGGAATGAACACTGAAGCTTTCTTT. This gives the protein CAWSVFVGMNTEAFF.

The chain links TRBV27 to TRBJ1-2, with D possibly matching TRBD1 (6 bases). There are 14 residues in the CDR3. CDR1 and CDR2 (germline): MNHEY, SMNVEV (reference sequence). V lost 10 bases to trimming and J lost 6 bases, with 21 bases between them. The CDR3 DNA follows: TGTGCCATCCTACAACTGACAGGCTTGAATGGCTACACCTTC. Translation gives CAILQLTGLNGYTF.

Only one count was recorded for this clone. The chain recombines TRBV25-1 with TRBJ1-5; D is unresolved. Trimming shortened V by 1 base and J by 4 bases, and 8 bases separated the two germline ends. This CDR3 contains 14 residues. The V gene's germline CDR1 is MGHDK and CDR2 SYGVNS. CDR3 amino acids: CASSEWEQNQPQHF. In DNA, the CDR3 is TGTGCCAGCAGTGAATGGGAGCAGAATCAGCCCCAGCATTTT.

The CDR3 is CASSHGTGDTYEQYF. As DNA, the CDR3 is TGCGCCAGCAGCCACGGGACAGGGGACACCTACGAGCAGTACTTC. V and J are TRBV4-3 and TRBJ2-7, with 10 bases that match TRBD1. The length of the CDR3 is 15 residues. Trimming removed 3 bases from V and 2 bases from J; junction bases left unmatched: 4. CDR1 and CDR2 from the germline V gene are LGHNA and YSLEER.

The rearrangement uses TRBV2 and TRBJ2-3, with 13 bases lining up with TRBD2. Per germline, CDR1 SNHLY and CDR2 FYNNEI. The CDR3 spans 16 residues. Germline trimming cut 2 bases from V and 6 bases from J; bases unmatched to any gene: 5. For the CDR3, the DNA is TGTGCCAGCAGTGAATGGACTAGCGGGAGTTCGGATACGCAGTATTTT. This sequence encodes CASSEWTSGSSDTQYF. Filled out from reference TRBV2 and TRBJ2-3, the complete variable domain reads EPEVTQTPSHQVTQMGQEVILRCVPISNHLYFYWYRQILGQKVEFLVSFYNNEISEKSEIFDDQFSVERPDGSNFTLKIRSTKLEDSAMYFCASSEWTSGSSDTQYFGPGTRLTVL.

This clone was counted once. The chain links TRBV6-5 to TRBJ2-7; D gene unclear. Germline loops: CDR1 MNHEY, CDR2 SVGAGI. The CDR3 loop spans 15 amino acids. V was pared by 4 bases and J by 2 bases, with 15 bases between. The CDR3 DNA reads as TGTGCCAGCAGTTCCACGGCGGTAAGGGCCTACGAGCAGTACTTC. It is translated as CASSSTAVRAYEQYF.

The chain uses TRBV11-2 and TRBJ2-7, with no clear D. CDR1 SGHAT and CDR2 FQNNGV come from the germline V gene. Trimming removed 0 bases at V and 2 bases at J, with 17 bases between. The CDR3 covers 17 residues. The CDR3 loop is CASSLEFALTSAYEQYF. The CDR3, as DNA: TGTGCCAGCAGCTTAGAGTTCGCCTTGACAAGTGCCTACGAGCAGTACTTC.

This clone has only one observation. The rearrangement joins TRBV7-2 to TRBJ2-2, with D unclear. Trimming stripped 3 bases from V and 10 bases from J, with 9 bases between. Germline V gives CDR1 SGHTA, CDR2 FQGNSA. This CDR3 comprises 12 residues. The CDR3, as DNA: TGTGCCAGCAGCTTTAGTGGCGCGGAGCTGTTTTTT. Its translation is CASSFSGAELFF.

DNA of the CDR3: TGTGCCAGCAGTTACTCGGGACTGGACAATGAGCAGTTCTTC. It codes for CASSYSGLDNEQFF. The chain carries TRBV6-5 and TRBJ2-1; weak D call: TRBD2 (6 bases). In germline, CDR1 is MNHEY, CDR2 SVGAGI. V was trimmed by 0 bases and J by 5 bases, leaving 8 bases between them. CDR3 length: 14 amino acids.

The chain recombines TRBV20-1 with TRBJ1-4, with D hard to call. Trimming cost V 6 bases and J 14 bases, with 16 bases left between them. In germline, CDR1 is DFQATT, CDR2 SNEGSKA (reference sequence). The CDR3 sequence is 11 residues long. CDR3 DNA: TGCAGTGCCAAGACGTTAATCGGGCTGTTTTTT. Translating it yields CSAKTLIGLFF.

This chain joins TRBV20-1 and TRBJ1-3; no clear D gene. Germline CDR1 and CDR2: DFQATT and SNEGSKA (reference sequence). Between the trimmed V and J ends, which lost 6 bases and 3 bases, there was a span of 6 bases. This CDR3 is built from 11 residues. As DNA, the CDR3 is TGCAGTGCAGGCGTTGGAAACACCATATATTTT. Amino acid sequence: CSAGVGNTIYF.